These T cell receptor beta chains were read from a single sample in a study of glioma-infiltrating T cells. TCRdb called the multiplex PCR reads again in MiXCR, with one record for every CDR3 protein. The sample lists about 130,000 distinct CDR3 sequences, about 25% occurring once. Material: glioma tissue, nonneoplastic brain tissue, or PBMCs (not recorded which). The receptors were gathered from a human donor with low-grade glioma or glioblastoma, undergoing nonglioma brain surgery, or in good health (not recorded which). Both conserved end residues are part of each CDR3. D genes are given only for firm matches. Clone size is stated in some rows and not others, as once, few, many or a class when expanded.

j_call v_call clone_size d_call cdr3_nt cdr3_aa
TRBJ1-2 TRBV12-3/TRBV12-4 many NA TGTGCCAGCAGTTTTGGGCCGGCTCGTGTCTACACCTTC CASSFGPARVYTF
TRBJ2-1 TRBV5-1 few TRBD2 TGCGCCAGCAGCTTGTCGGGGGGGCCCTACAATGAGCAGTTCTTC CASSLSGGPYNEQFF
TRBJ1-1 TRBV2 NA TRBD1 TGTGCCAGCAGTGCAATTCCGGGACAGGGGGCTCGGACTGAAGCTTTCTTT CASSAIPGQGARTEAFF
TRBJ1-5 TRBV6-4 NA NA TGTGCCAGCTGTGACTCGGGGGGGAGATACAATCAGCCCCAGCATTTT CASCDSGGRYNQPQHF
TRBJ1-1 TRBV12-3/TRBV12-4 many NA TGTGCCAGCACTGGGACGGTCATAAACACTGAAGCTTTCTTT CASTGTVINTEAFF
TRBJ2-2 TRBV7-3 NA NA TGTGCCACCCGGACGGAGGCGAACACCGGGGAGCTGTTTTTT CATRTEANTGELFF
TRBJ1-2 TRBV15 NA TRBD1 TGTGCCACCAGCAGCCTCGGGACAGGGGCAAGGAGGGGGTATGGCTACACCTTC CATSSLGTGARRGYGYTF
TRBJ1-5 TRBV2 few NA TGTGCCAGCAGTGAAAGTCCGGATAGCAATCAGCCCCAGCATTTT CASSESPDSNQPQHF
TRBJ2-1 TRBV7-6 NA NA TGTGCCAGCAGCCGGACCGGGACGGCGGATGAGCAGTTCTTC CASSRTGTADEQFF
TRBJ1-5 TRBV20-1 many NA TGCAGTGCTCAGGGGAGTAGCAATCAGCCCCAGCATTTT CSAQGSSNQPQHF
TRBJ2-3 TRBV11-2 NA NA TGTGCCAGCAGCTTGAAGGGCGTGAGCACAGATACGCGGTATTTT CASSLKGVSTDTRYF
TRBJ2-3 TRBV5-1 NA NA TGCGCCAGCAGCTTGGCGGAGCAGATCTATAGCACAGATACGCAGTATTTT CASSLAEQIYSTDTQYF
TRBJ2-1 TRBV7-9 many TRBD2 TGTGCCAGCAGCTTAGTGGCCGGGGGGAATGAGCAGTTCTTC CASSLVAGGNEQFF
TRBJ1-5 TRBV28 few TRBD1 TGTGCCAGCACTCTCCTCAAGGGGGCGCGGGGTCAGCCCCAGCATTTT CASTLLKGARGQPQHF
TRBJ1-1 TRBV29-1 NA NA TGCAGCGTTGTGGAGGGGGGCACTGAAGCTTTCTTT CSVVEGGTEAFF
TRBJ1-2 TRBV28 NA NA TGTGCCAGCAGCCCTCCGCAGGCATATGGCTACACCTTC CASSPPQAYGYTF
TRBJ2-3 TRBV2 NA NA TGTGCCAGCAGTGAAGGGATACGGGATACGCAGTATTTT CASSEGIRDTQYF
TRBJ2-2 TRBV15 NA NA TGTGCCACCAGCAGAGGACAGACCTCGAACACCGGGGAGCTGTTTTTT CATSRGQTSNTGELFF
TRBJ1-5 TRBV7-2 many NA TGTGCCAGCAGCTTAGCCGGACAGCTAAATCAGCCCCAGCATTTT CASSLAGQLNQPQHF
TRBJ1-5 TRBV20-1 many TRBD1 TGCAGTGCAGACCGGGACAGCGCGAAAGGACCCCAGCATTTT CSADRDSAKGPQHF
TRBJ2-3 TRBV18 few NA TGTGCCAGCTCCCAGCTAGCATCTCATGGGCGTCCCACAGATACGCAGTATTTT CASSQLASHGRPTDTQYF
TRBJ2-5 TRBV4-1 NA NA TGCGCCAGCTGCCAATCTGCACATGCAAGAGGAACCCAGTACTTC CASCQSAHARGTQYF
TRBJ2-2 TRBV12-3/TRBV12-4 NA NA TGTGCCAGCAGTTTACGGTGGCCCACCGGGGAGCTGTTTTTT CASSLRWPTGELFF
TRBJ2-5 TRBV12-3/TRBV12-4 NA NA TGTGCCAGCAGTTTGAGTGGGGTCCAAGAGACCCAGTACTTC CASSLSGVQETQYF
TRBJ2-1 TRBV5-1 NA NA TGCGCCAGCAGGCCCGGAAAGCGGTTTGACAATGAGCAGTTCTTC CASRPGKRFDNEQFF
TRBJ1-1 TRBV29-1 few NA TGCAGCGTTGAAGGTTGGGACGGTGACACTGAAGCTTTCTTT CSVEGWDGDTEAFF
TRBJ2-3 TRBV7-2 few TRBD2 TGTGCCAGCAGCCCGACTAGCGGGGGGGCGGCAGATACGCAGTATTTT CASSPTSGGAADTQYF
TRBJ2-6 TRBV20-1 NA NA TGCAGTGGAGCCAGGGCTGGGGCCAACGTCCTGACTTTC CSGARAGANVLTF
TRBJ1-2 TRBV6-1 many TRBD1 TGTGCCAGCAGTGAAGTGGACAGGGAGACCTATGGCTACACCTTC CASSEVDRETYGYTF
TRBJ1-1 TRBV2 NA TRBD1 TGTGCCAGCAGCGTAACAGGGGGCGGCACTGAAGCTTTCTTT CASSVTGGGTEAFF
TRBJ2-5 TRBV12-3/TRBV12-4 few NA TGTGCCAGCAGCGTGGGGTCTAGGCAAGAGACCCAGTACTTC CASSVGSRQETQYF
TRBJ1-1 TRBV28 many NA TGTGCCAGCAGTCCCTCGTCGGGGACGGGGGCCACTGAAGCTTTCTTT CASSPSSGTGATEAFF
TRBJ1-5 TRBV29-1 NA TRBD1 TGCAGCGTGGGGACAGGGGAAAGCAATCAGCCCCAGCATTTT CSVGTGESNQPQHF
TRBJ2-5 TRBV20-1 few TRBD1 TGCAGTGGGTCAACAGGGGACCAAGAGACCCAGTACTTC CSGSTGDQETQYF
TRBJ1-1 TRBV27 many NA TGTGCCAGCAGTCCTCGGGGGCGCTCACTGAACACTGAAGCTTTCTTT CASSPRGRSLNTEAFF
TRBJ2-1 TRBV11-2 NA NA TGTGCCAGCAGCTTAGATCGGGGGGCGCTGGGGCAGTTCTTC CASSLDRGALGQFF
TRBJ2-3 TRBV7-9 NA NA TGCGCCAGCAGCCAGGCCCAGGGTGGGGAAAACACAGATACGCAGTATTTT CASSQAQGGENTDTQYF
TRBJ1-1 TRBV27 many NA TGTGCCAGCAGCCGAACTACAGGCTTCATGAACACTGAAGCTTTCTTT CASSRTTGFMNTEAFF
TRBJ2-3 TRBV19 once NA TGTGCCAGTAGTACGTCGCACTTGCATACGCAGTATTTT CASSTSHLHTQYF
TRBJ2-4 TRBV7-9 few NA TGTGCCAGCAGCCTGGACAGAGGTACGGACATTCAGTACTTC CASSLDRGTDIQYF
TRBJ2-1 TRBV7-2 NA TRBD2 TGTGCCAGCAGCTCCAGCCATAGCGGGCTCTCCTACAATGAGCAGTTCTTC CASSSSHSGLSYNEQFF
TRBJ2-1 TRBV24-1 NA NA TGTGCCACCAGTGACTCCGGGACAAGGGACAACAATGAGCAGTTCTTC CATSDSGTRDNNEQFF
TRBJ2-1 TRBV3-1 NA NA TGTGCCAGCAGCTTTGGGGGTTTCTACAATGAGCAGCTCTTC CASSFGGFYNEQLF
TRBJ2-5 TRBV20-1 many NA TGCAGTGCTAGGGAGAGGATGGCCCAGTACTTC CSARERMAQYF
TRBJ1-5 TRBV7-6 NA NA TGTGCCAGCGGGTTTAATCAGCCCCAGCATTTT CASGFNQPQHF
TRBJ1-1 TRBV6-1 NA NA TGTGCCAGCAGTTCGACTCCGGGACGGCGAAACACTGAAGCTTTCTTT CASSSTPGRRNTEAFF
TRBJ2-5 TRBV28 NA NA TGTGCCAGCAGCTTAGCCCCCCGGGAGACCCAGTACTTC CASSLAPRETQYF
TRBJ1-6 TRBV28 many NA TGTGCCAGTGCCGCCGTCTCACCCCTCCACTTT CASAAVSPLHF
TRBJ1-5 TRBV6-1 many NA TGTGCCAGCGGCACAGGCCCTCAGCCCCAGCATTTT CASGTGPQPQHF